The 5 T cell receptor beta chains reported below all come from one sample, sequenced in a study of cytomegalovirus exposure and HLA in healthy donors. Researchers ran the PCR with 60 Vbeta and 13 Jbeta primers. TCRdb's copy holds only in-frame clones and misses some; the assay was immunoSEQ multiplex PCR. The sample consists of 180,000 or so clones, 65% to 85% of them appearing once. Sample: PBMCs. The receptor source for this set is a girl aged 10 to 17 in good health and CMV-seropositive.

V and J are TRBV10-2 and TRBJ2-3; 13 bases match TRBD2. CDR3 size: 17 residues. The germline V gene has CDR1 WSHSY and CDR2 SAAADI. The V segment lost 6 bases and the J segment 3 bases; nucleotides outside the gene matches: 9. The CDR3 DNA sequence: TGCGCCAGCAGCCCCTTCACTAGCGGGAGGGGGACAGATACGCAGTATTTT. The encoded protein is CASSPFTSGRGTDTQYF.

The V gene is TRBV25-1, the J gene TRBJ2-5, with D perhaps TRBD2 (5 bases). This CDR3 region has 15 residues. V gave up 8 bases and J gave up 2 bases, with 18 bases separating them. CDR1 is MGHDK and CDR2 is SYGVNS in the germline V gene. The CDR3 sequence is CASSSAGGLQETQYF. The CDR3 region has the DNA TGTGCCAGCTCTTCGGCGGGCGGGCTACAAGAGACCCAGTACTTC.

The CDR3 loop is CATSRDRGTVNQPQHF. The CDR3 DNA is TGTGCCACCAGCAGAGACCGCGGGACAGTCAATCAGCCCCAGCATTTT. This chain joins TRBV15 and TRBJ1-5; 7 bases fit TRBD1. V lost 0 bases, J lost 3 bases, and 5 bases stayed unmatched. Germline loops: CDR1 LNHNV, CDR2 YYDKDF (reference sequence). The CDR3 runs to 16 residues.

The sample holds one count of this clone. CDR3 DNA sequence: TGTGCCATCACCCCGGGTCGAGCGTCCTACGAGCAGTACTTC. Translated: CAITPGRASYEQYF. This chain uses TRBV10-3 with TRBJ2-7; D is unresolved. The CDR3 spans 14 residues. Germline CDR1 is ENHRY and CDR2 is SYGVKD. V lost 7 bases and J lost 1, with 14 bases in between.

CDR3 sequence: CASRLESVRETQYF. The CDR3 region has the DNA TGTGCCAGCAGGCTAGAGTCGGTTCGGGAGACCCAGTACTTC. The chain employs TRBV2 and TRBJ2-5; D gene uncertain. This CDR3 is 14 amino acids long. CDR1 and CDR2 (germline): SNHLY, FYNNEI. Trimming removed 6 bases from V and 5 bases from J, with 16 bases in between.